The next 21 T cell receptor beta chains were all read from a single sample in a study of T-cell memory formation after mild COVID-19. TCRdb re-called the 5' RACE reads through MiXCR, storing one row per CDR3 protein. The sample records under 550,000 distinct CDR3 sequences, about 18% being singletons. Sequencing was done on a sample of PBMCs or a T cell subset sorted from them (not recorded which). These receptors were collected from an adult woman who had mild COVID-19 (a few samples of this study predate the infection). Cell type and time point are not known.

Ten or more counts support this clonotype. V usage is TRBV24-1 and J usage is TRBJ2-1, with TRBD2 matching over 13 bases. Germline trimming cut 9 bases from V and 1 base from J; bases unmatched to any gene: 11. CDR3 length: 18 amino acids. CDR1 and CDR2 (germline): KGHDR, SFDVKD. The CDR3 nucleotides are TGTGCCACCCCCCCGGGGACTAGCGGGATTGTTTCCTACAATGAGCAGTTCTTC. It specifies CATPPGTSGIVSYNEQFF.

The chain employs TRBV9 and TRBJ2-2, with no clear D. CDR3 length: 12 residues. V was cut by 4 bases and J by 8 bases, with 9 bases left in between. CDR1 is SGDLS, CDR2 YYNGEE, per germline. The CDR3 region is CASSSELGELFF. The CDR3 nucleotides are TGTGCCAGCAGCTCGGAGTTGGGGGAGCTGTTTTTT.

This clonotype was found a few times. The chain couples TRBV18 to TRBJ2-3; D possibly matches TRBD1 or TRBD2 (6 bases each). The V end lost 3 bases, the J end lost 6 bases, and 10 bases lay between the germline ends. Germline CDR1 is KGHSH and CDR2 is LQKENI. CDR3 length: 13 amino acids. CDR3 in amino acids: CASSPRGQDTQYF. The CDR3 coding sequence is TGTGCCAGCTCACCCCGGGGGCAGGATACGCAGTATTTT.

V usage is TRBV11-2 and J usage is TRBJ1-2, with a tentative D call TRBD1 (6 bases). CDR1 and CDR2 (germline): SGHAT, FQNNGV. This CDR3 comprises 16 residues. V gave up 5 bases and J gave up 3 bases, with 19 bases separating them. The CDR3 sequence: CASSLQGQIGDYGYTF. The CDR3 DNA reads TGTGCCAGCAGCCTACAAGGACAGATCGGGGACTATGGCTACACCTTC.

In its sample, this clonotype was seen a few times. The V call is TRBV6-5, the J call TRBJ2-6; no clear D. This CDR3 has 16 amino acids. V was trimmed by 2 bases and J by 0 bases, leaving 8 bases between them. Germline V gene data show CDR1 as MNHEY and CDR2 as SVGAGI. The CDR3 DNA follows: TGTGCCAGCAGTTACGAACGGGCCTCTGGGGCCAACGTCCTGACTTTC. Amino acid sequence: CASSYERASGANVLTF.

This chain joins TRBV29-1 and TRBJ2-2; D is possibly TRBD2 (7 bases). Germline V gene lookup returns CDR1 SQVTM and CDR2 ANQGSEA. Trimming pared 7 bases from V and 0 bases from J, leaving 18 bases between. The CDR3 spans 16 residues. DNA of the CDR3: TGCAGCGCCGGGGGGCCTAGCGCAACGAACACCGGGGAGCTGTTTTTT. As protein: CSAGGPSATNTGELFF.

This clonotype showed up many times. This chain uses TRBV12-3 or TRBV12-4 with TRBJ2-1; 7 bases agree with TRBD2. Trimming cost V 5 bases and J 2 bases; bases outside gene matches: 3. The CDR3 runs 14 residues. CDR3 in DNA: TGTGCCAGCAGTCCCCGGGAGGCCTACAATGAGCAGTTCTTC. Its translation: CASSPREAYNEQFF.

This clonotype has more than one count but fewer than ten. The chain couples TRBV7-8 to TRBJ1-1, with D perhaps TRBD1 (6 bases). The CDR3 loop spans 15 amino acids. With 0 bases removed from V and 5 bases from J, the gap between germline ends came to 13 bases. Germline lookup yields CDR1 SGHVS and CDR2 FQNEAQ. The CDR3 nucleotides are TGTGCCAGCAGCTTAGCGGGCACAGGGCTTACTGAAGCTTTCTTT. It is translated as CASSLAGTGLTEAFF.

There are a few counts of this clonotype. The chain uses TRBV7-8 and TRBJ2-3; D remains ambiguous. The CDR3 sequence is 14 residues long. V was cut by 3 bases and J by 3 bases, with 10 bases left in between. The germline CDR1 and CDR2 sequences are SGHVS and FQNEAQ. The CDR3 DNA reads as TGTGCCAGCAGCTTTGGCTCCATTACAGATACGCAGTATTTT. Translation: CASSFGSITDTQYF.

In this sample, this clonotype turned up a few times. CDR3 DNA sequence: TGTGCCAGCAGCCCGATCCGGGACTATAGCTACGAGCAGTACTTC. It encodes CASSPIRDYSYEQYF. V is TRBV4-2 and J is TRBJ2-7, with TRBD2 matching over 7 bases. Germline CDR1 LGHNA, CDR2 YNFKEQ. V was clipped by 4 bases and J by 3 bases; unmatched bases: 9. The CDR3 is made up of 15 amino acids.

This clonotype was counted a few times. The chain joins TRBV7-9 to TRBJ1-1; perhaps TRBD1 as D (5 bases). V was clipped by 1 base and J by 5 bases, with 11 bases between them. The CDR3 runs to 14 residues. Germline loops: CDR1 SEHNR, CDR2 FQNEAQ (reference sequence). The CDR3 DNA is TGTGCCAGCAGCTTAGAATCTACAGGTACTGAAGCTTTCTTT. Amino acid sequence: CASSLESTGTEAFF.

J is TRBJ2-7 and V is TRBV2, with a weak D call TRBD1 (5 bases). The CDR3 is 17 amino acids. The germline V gene has CDR1 SNHLY and CDR2 FYNNEI. V lost 4 bases and J 1 base, leaving 20 bases between the germline ends. In DNA, the CDR3 is TGTGCCAGCAGTGCCGAGACAGCGACTGGGATATCCTACGAGCAGTACTTC. Its protein product is CASSAETATGISYEQYF.

This clonotype has ten or more counts. This rearrangement joins TRBV25-1 to TRBJ2-2; D not resolved. The CDR3 has 15 amino acids. The V gene lost 4 bases and the J gene lost 3 bases, with 12 bases spanning the gap. Germline V gives CDR1 MGHDK, CDR2 SYGVNS. The DNA for the CDR3 is TGTGCCAGCAGTGGATCCTGGACGGACACCGGGGAGCTGTTTTTT. This gives the protein CASSGSWTDTGELFF. The entire variable domain, with the rest obtained from reference TRBV25-1 and TRBJ2-2, is as follows: EADIYQTPRYLVIGTGKKITLECSQTMGHDKMYWYQQDPGMELHLIHYSYGVNSTEKGDLSSESTVSRIRTEHFPLTLESARPSHTSQYLCASSGSWTDTGELFFGEGSRLTVL.

This clonotype was seen ten or more times. The chain recombines TRBV12-3 or TRBV12-4 with TRBJ2-1, with 10 bases lining up with TRBD1. CDR3 length: 14 residues. The junction had 3 bases not matched to a gene; V was cut back by 3 bases and J by 7 bases. The CDR3 DNA reads TGTGCCAGCAGTTTGGGACAGGGGATGAATGAGCAGTTCTTC. It encodes CASSLGQGMNEQFF.

This clonotype was detected only a few times. This chain joins TRBV4-2 and TRBJ2-7; D might be TRBD1 (6 bases). Germline V CDR1 and CDR2: LGHNA, YNFKEQ. The CDR3 covers 21 residues. Trimming left V 1 base short and J 3 bases short, with 31 bases between. The CDR3 here is CASSQVLKGQRRPTTIYEQYF. The CDR3 bases are TGTGCCAGCAGCCAAGTTTTAAAGGGACAACGAAGACCTACGACCATCTACGAGCAGTACTTC.

In its sample, this clonotype was seen a few times. The rearrangement joins TRBV12-5 to TRBJ1-1; D perhaps matches TRBD1 (5 bases). The CDR3 spans 13 residues. CDR1 and CDR2 from the germline V gene are LGHNT and FRNRAP. V shed 6 bases and J shed 1 base, with 9 bases lying between them. CDR3 coding DNA: TGTGCTAGTGGAGTGACAGCGAACACTGAAGCTTTCTTT. Its protein is CASGVTANTEAFF. The full variable domain, completed using reference TRBV12-5 and TRBJ1-1, is DARVTQTPRHKVTEMGQEVTMRCQPILGHNTVFWYRQTMMQGLELLAYFRNRAPLDDSGMPKDRFSAEMPDATLATLKIQPSEPRDSAVYFCASGVTANTEAFFGQGTRLTVV.

J is TRBJ2-1 and V is TRBV20-1; 10 positions agree with TRBD1. The V and J ends lost 6 bases and 6 bases, in that order; junction bases with no gene match: 8. Germline-derived CDR1 and CDR2 are DFQATT and SNEGSKA (reference sequence). CDR3 length: 14 amino acids. The CDR3 region is CSAVRDRGFNEQFF. CDR3 nucleotide sequence: TGCAGTGCCGTCAGGGACAGGGGATTCAATGAGCAGTTCTTC.

This clonotype was recorded a few times. V gene TRBV29-1 combines with J gene TRBJ1-4; maybe TRBD1 (6 bases). Trimming pared 6 bases from V and 0 bases from J, leaving 11 bases between. The CDR3 extends over 14 amino acids. Germline CDR1 is SQVTM and CDR2 is ANQGSEA. The CDR3 DNA reads as TGCAGCGTGAAGCAGGGGACAACTAATGAAAAACTGTTTTTT. Protein product: CSVKQGTTNEKLFF.

This clonotype was counted between two and nine times. The V and J genes are TRBV7-9 and TRBJ2-1; tentatively, D is TRBD2 (5 bases). This CDR3 spans 12 amino acids. The V end was cut by 8 bases, the J end by 9 bases, with 14 bases between. Germline values: CDR1 SEHNR, CDR2 FQNEAQ (reference sequence). The CDR3 region is CASDNGIGEQFF. CDR3 coding DNA: TGTGCCAGCGACAACGGGATAGGTGAGCAGTTCTTC.

The chain has TRBV3-1 and TRBJ2-3; 7 bases are shared with TRBD1. J was trimmed by 4 bases and V by 4 bases; bases with no gene match: 8. Germline V CDR1 and CDR2: LGHDT, YNNKEL (reference sequence). This CDR3 is built from 15 residues. CDR3 protein: CASSRQGLGADTQYF. The CDR3 region has the DNA TGTGCCAGCAGCCGACAGGGTTTGGGCGCAGATACGCAGTATTTT.

The chain joins TRBV11-2 to TRBJ1-1, with 9 positions matching TRBD1. This CDR3 is 14 amino acids long. Per germline, CDR1 SGHAT and CDR2 FQNNGV. V shed 3 bases, J shed 6 bases, and the junction held 5 bases outside the gene matches. The CDR3 region is CASSFTQGAPEAFF. The CDR3 nucleotides are TGTGCCAGCAGCTTTACACAGGGGGCGCCTGAAGCTTTCTTT.